Shown below are 19 T cell receptor beta chains from a single sample sequenced in a study of blood T cell repertoires in COVID-19. The data were produced by immunoSEQ multiplex PCR, yet TCRdb's version contains in-frame clones alone and is incomplete. The table has 150,000 to 200,000 clones, roughly 90% seen once. Specimen: peripheral blood. These TCRs come from a man aged 18-30 years with acute or convalescent COVID-19.

The chain combines TRBV6-5 with TRBJ1-1; D is unclear. Trimming removed 5 bases from V and 7 bases from J, with 11 bases in between. CDR3 length equals 12 residues. From germline, CDR1 is MNHEY and CDR2 SVGAGI. CDR3 bases: TGTGCCAGCAGTAGGTGGGAGAGTGAAGCTTTCTTT. Protein: CASSRWESEAFF.

This clone has a single count. The chain is built from TRBV4-1 and TRBJ2-7; D not certain. CDR1 is MGHRA, CDR2 YSYEKL, per germline. V lost 7 bases to trimming and J lost 9 bases, with 13 bases between them. The CDR3 extends over 11 amino acids. The CDR3 sequence is CASTDNSGQYF. CDR3 sequence (DNA): TGCGCCAGCACTGATAATAGTGGGCAGTACTTC.

This clone came up once. This rearrangement joins TRBV12-3 or TRBV12-4 to TRBJ1-5; D is ambiguous. The CDR3 is made up of 13 amino acids. Trimming left V 6 bases short and J 6 bases short, with 12 bases between. The CDR3 protein is CASSPAGTQPQHF. In nucleotides, the CDR3 is TGTGCCAGCAGCCCTGCAGGAACTCAGCCCCAGCATTTT.

This chain connects TRBV7-9 to TRBJ2-5; weak D call: TRBD1 (6 bases). Germline V gives CDR1 SEHNR, CDR2 FQNEAQ (reference sequence). V was shortened by 6 bases and J by 4 bases, with 9 bases between the two germline ends. This CDR3 comprises 12 residues. The CDR3 DNA reads as TGTGCCAGCAGGGCAGGGGCAGAGACCCAGTACTTC. It yields the protein CASRAGAETQYF.

The chain combines TRBV2 with TRBJ1-2; 7 bases align to TRBD1. Germline CDR1 is SNHLY and CDR2 is FYNNEI. There are 13 residues in the CDR3. Trimming removed 7 bases from V and 2 bases from J; junction bases left unmatched: 4. CDR3 bases: TGTGCCAGCACCGAGGGACAGAACTATGGCTACACCTTC. Protein product: CASTEGQNYGYTF.

CDR3 in DNA: TGTGCCAGCAGCCCTACCCGTCTAGCGGGAGTGGGCGGCACAGATACGCAGTATTTT. Protein sequence: CASSPTRLAGVGGTDTQYF. V is TRBV3-1 (or the pseudogene TRBV3-2) and J is TRBJ2-3, with 10 bases that match TRBD2. CDR1 and CDR2 (germline): LGHDT, YNNKEL (reference sequence). V was pared by 4 bases and J by 1 base, with 14 bases of the junction left unmatched. The CDR3 is 19 residues long.

The chain is built from TRBV5-1 and TRBJ1-2, with 10 bases fitting TRBD1. CDR3 length: 17 amino acids. Per germline, CDR1 SGHRS and CDR2 YFSETQ. With 3 bases clipped from V and 6 bases from J, the junction kept 14 bases outside the gene matches. Here the CDR3 DNA reads TGCGCCAGCAGCTATGACAGGGGGCTACCCAGGGGCCATGGCTACACCTTC. Translated: CASSYDRGLPRGHGYTF.

V and J are TRBV6-2 or TRBV6-3 and TRBJ2-5; 10 bases match TRBD2. Germline trimming cut 3 bases from V and 7 bases from J; bases unmatched to any gene: 8. CDR3 length equals 15 residues. The germline V gene encodes CDR1 MNHEY and CDR2 SVGEGT. The CDR3 region has the DNA TGTGCCAGCAGTTATAAGCTAGCGGGAGAGGGGACCCAGTACTTC. It encodes CASSYKLAGEGTQYF.

This clone was found a few times. This rearrangement joins TRBV2 to TRBJ2-5; 9 bases match TRBD1. This CDR3 has 15 amino acids. Losses at the gene ends were 4 bases for V and 1 base for J; bases not matched to a gene: 4. The germline gives CDR1 SNHLY, CDR2 FYNNEI. For the CDR3, the DNA is TGTGCCAGCAGTGTGGACAGGGGAACCCAAGAGACCCAGTACTTC. Translating gives CASSVDRGTQETQYF.

The chain carries TRBV6-1 and TRBJ1-2, with TRBD1 matching 7 bases. The CDR3 consists of 16 residues. From germline, CDR1 is MNHNS and CDR2 SASEGT. V trimming: 0 bases; J trimming: 8 bases; junction bases outside the gene matches: 12. The CDR3, as DNA: TGTGCCAGCAGTGAAGCTCGGACAGGTCCTTGGGGAGGCTACACCTTC. Encoded protein: CASSEARTGPWGGYTF.

Written as DNA, the CDR3 is TGCGCCAGCAGTCAATCGTTACAGGGAAAGGATAAGGGCTGGATATACACCTTC. It is translated as CASSQSLQGKDKGWIYTF. The chain recombines TRBV23-1 with TRBJ1-2; weak D call: TRBD1 (6 bases). TRBV23-1 is known as an ORF, though its function is uncertain. The V end lost 0 bases, the J end lost 11 bases, and 28 bases lay between the germline ends. The CDR3 covers 18 residues.

This rearrangement joins TRBV25-1 to TRBJ1-1; 9 positions agree with TRBD1. The germline CDR1 and CDR2 sequences are MGHDK and SYGVNS. The CDR3 totals 16 residues. The trim removed 5 bases at V and 4 bases at J, leaving 11 bases unmatched. DNA for the CDR3: TGTGCCAGCAGTAGCACAGGGGGCGGGCGTCGCACTGAAGCTTTCTTT. The encoded protein is CASSSTGGGRRTEAFF.

This chain joins TRBV27 and TRBJ2-7; weak D call: TRBD2 (5 bases). The germline V and J ends were trimmed by 3 bases and 8 bases, with 17 bases remaining between them. CDR1 MNHEY and CDR2 SMNVEV come from the germline V gene (reference sequence). The CDR3 length is 14 residues. The CDR3 here is CASSFRGLVSQQYF. As DNA, the CDR3 is TGTGCCAGCAGTTTCCGAGGACTTGTAAGCCAGCAGTACTTC.

For this clone: The junction and the germline gene differ at one end; a read error may be behind it. The CDR3 here is CSVDHETQYF. As DNA, the CDR3 is TGCAGCGTTGACCATGAGACCCAGTACTTC. This chain uses TRBV29-1 with TRBJ2-5; D remains unclear. The germline gives CDR1 SQVTM, CDR2 ANQGSEA. The CDR3 length is 10 residues.

The chain uses TRBV27 and TRBJ1-2; 9 bases fit TRBD1. Germline CDR1 MNHEY, CDR2 SMNVEV (reference sequence). The CDR3 has 17 amino acids. The junction had 16 bases not matched to a gene; V was cut back by 5 bases and J by 6 bases. CDR3 residues: CASSIPGQGVGEDGYTF. The CDR3 DNA follows: TGTGCCAGCAGTATACCGGGACAGGGAGTCGGGGAGGATGGCTACACCTTC.

The chain joins TRBV5-5 to TRBJ1-5, with D maybe TRBD1 (5 bases). Between the trimmed V and J ends, which lost 0 bases and 3 bases, there was a span of 10 bases. Germline CDR1 is SGHKS and CDR2 is YYEKEE (reference sequence). CDR3 length equals 15 residues. CDR3 coding DNA: TGTGCCAGCAGCTTGGTGGGACTACACAATCAGCCCCAGCATTTT. It is translated as CASSLVGLHNQPQHF.

This chain links TRBV3-1 (or the pseudogene TRBV3-2) with TRBJ2-1, with 8 bases aligning to TRBD2. CDR3 length: 16 amino acids. Trimming cost V 8 bases and J 0 bases; bases outside gene matches: 9. Germline assignment: CDR1 LGHDT and CDR2 YNNKEL (reference sequence). DNA of the CDR3: TGTGCCAGCGGAAAGCGGGAGTTAAACTCCTACAATGAGCAGTTCTTC. Protein sequence: CASGKRELNSYNEQFF.

The chain is built from TRBV7-9 and TRBJ2-2, with D perhaps matching TRBD1 (5 bases). Germline CDR1 is SEHNR and CDR2 is FQNEAQ (reference sequence). V was pared by 9 bases and J by 4 bases, with 9 bases between. This CDR3 spans 12 amino acids. The CDR3: CASTGVTGELFF. The CDR3 nucleotides are TGTGCCAGTACAGGCGTCACCGGGGAGCTGTTTTTT.

The chain couples TRBV7-6 to TRBJ2-1; 7 bases map to TRBD2. CDR3 length: 15 residues. Germline V lookup: CDR1 SGHVS, CDR2 FNYEAQ. Trimming cost V 2 bases and J 6 bases; bases outside gene matches: 7. The CDR3 DNA sequence: TGTGCCAGCAGCTTAACACTAGGGGAGGGCAATGAGCAGTTCTTC. Translating it yields CASSLTLGEGNEQFF.